The rows below give T cell receptor beta chains drawn from one sample of a study of blood T cell repertoires in COVID-19. Using immunoSEQ multiplex PCR, the repertoire was profiled, and TCRdb retains in-frame clones only, with some absent. The sample contains roughly 280,000 clones, around 90% of which appear only once. The sample was peripheral blood. The receptors stem from a woman aged 55-69 years with COVID-19, enrolled during active disease. Each CDR3 is given with its conserved first and last residue. A D gene is named only where the DNA matches it firmly. Not every row has a clone size; where given, it reads once, few, many or a size class.

D: -
V: TRBV14
size: -
J: TRBJ1-1
CDR3: CASSPRGHLNTEAFF
DNA: TGTGCCAGCAGCCCCCGGGGACATCTGAACACTGAAGCTTTCTTT

D: -
V: TRBV7-9
size: -
J: TRBJ1-1
CDR3: CASSPIRDKNTEAFF
DNA: TGTGCCAGCAGCCCCATCCGGGACAAGAACACTGAAGCTTTCTTT

D: TRBD2
V: TRBV16
size: -
J: TRBJ2-7
CDR3: CASSRAGAGVGEQYF
DNA: TGTGCCAGCAGTCGGGCAGGAGCGGGAGTCGGCGAGCAGTACTTC

D: TRBD1
V: TRBV6-6
size: -
J: TRBJ1-2
CDR3: CAGGRDSYGYTF
DNA: TGTGCCGGGGGCCGGGACAGTTATGGCTACACCTTC

D: -
V: TRBV27
size: -
J: TRBJ1-4
CDR3: CASRAPGLPEKLFF
DNA: TGTGCCAGCAGGGCCCCAGGGTTGCCGGAAAAACTGTTTTTT

D: -
V: TRBV2
size: -
J: TRBJ1-3
CDR3: CASSSGQTSGNTIYF
DNA: TGTGCCAGCAGTTCAGGACAGACCTCTGGAAACACCATATATTTT

D: TRBD1
V: TRBV7-2
size: -
J: TRBJ1-1
CDR3: CASSTTTGKYEAFF
DNA: TGTGCCAGCAGCACAACGACAGGGAAGTATGAAGCTTTCTTT

D: TRBD2
V: TRBV11-2
size: -
J: TRBJ2-5
CDR3: CASSSQAGGPWETQYF
DNA: TGTGCCAGCAGCTCGCAGGCGGGAGGGCCCTGGGAGACCCAGTACTTC

D: -
V: TRBV6-5
size: -
J: TRBJ2-2
CDR3: CASSYLTTQGGGELFF
DNA: TGTGCCAGCAGTTACCTGACCACCCAAGGAGGCGGGGAGCTGTTTTTT

D: TRBD1
V: TRBV20-1
size: -
J: TRBJ1-1
CDR3: CSARLDRGAFF
DNA: TGCAGTGCTAGACTGGACAGGGGGGCTTTCTTT

D: -
V: TRBV7-9
size: -
J: TRBJ2-7
CDR3: CASSLASWGVDEQYF
DNA: TGTGCCAGCAGCTTAGCGTCCTGGGGAGTCGACGAGCAGTACTTC

D: TRBD1
V: TRBV19
size: many
J: TRBJ1-1
CDR3: CASRNRGATEAFF
DNA: TGTGCCAGTAGGAACAGGGGGGCCACTGAAGCTTTCTTT

D: TRBD1
V: TRBV7-8
size: once
J: TRBJ2-7
CDR3: CASSLALGDRGQRSSYEQYF
DNA: TGTGCCAGCAGCTTAGCGCTGGGGGACAGGGGGCAACGCAGCTCCTACGAGCAGTACTTC

D: -
V: TRBV9
size: -
J: TRBJ2-7
CDR3: CASSAFQKAGKYEQYF
DNA: TGTGCCAGCAGCGCCTTCCAGAAGGCGGGAAAGTACGAGCAGTACTTC

D: TRBD2
V: TRBV15
size: -
J: TRBJ2-5
CDR3: CATSRGTSGSRETQYF
DNA: TGTGCCACCAGCAGAGGGACTAGCGGGAGCCGGGAGACCCAGTACTTC

D: TRBD2
V: TRBV4-1
size: -
J: TRBJ2-3
CDR3: CASSQGFRGRASDTQYF
DNA: TGCGCCAGCAGCCAAGGTTTTCGCGGGAGGGCTTCAGATACGCAGTATTTT

D: TRBD1
V: TRBV24-1
size: -
J: TRBJ1-2
CDR3: CATSDPLDRESGGYTF
DNA: TGTGCCACCAGTGATCCTTTAGACAGGGAGTCAGGCGGCTACACCTTC

D: -
V: TRBV15
size: -
J: TRBJ2-1
CDR3: CATARARPPGEQFF
DNA: TGTGCCACCGCCAGGGCCCGCCCCCCCGGCGAGCAGTTCTTC

D: TRBD1
V: TRBV6-5
size: -
J: TRBJ1-1
CDR3: CASSPDRGIQAFF
DNA: TGTGCCAGCAGTCCAGACAGGGGAATACAAGCTTTCTTT

D: -
V: TRBV19
size: -
J: TRBJ2-6
CDR3: CASHPGAGSGANVLTF
DNA: TGTGCCAGTCACCCCGGGGCGGGGTCTGGGGCCAACGTCCTGACTTTC

D: TRBD1
V: TRBV2
size: few
J: TRBJ2-7
CDR3: CASRQTGTYEQYF
DNA: TGTGCCAGCAGGCAGACAGGGACCTACGAGCAGTACTTC

D: -
V: TRBV7-2
size: once
J: TRBJ1-5
CDR3: CASSPAGGGQSGQPQHF
DNA: TGTGCCAGCAGCCCCGCCGGGGGGGGACAATCGGGCCAGCCCCAGCATTTT